The T cell receptor beta chain described here comes from a study of T cells in Graves' hyperthyroidism and ophthalmopathy. The sample holds many counts of this clonotype. Amplified TCR beta CDR3 regions came from RNA transcripts. The HTBI primer set was used in a first-round RT-PCR of the TCR CDR3. One entry per CDR3 protein, called by TCRdb with MiXCR from the multiplex PCR reads. The table records about 350,000 distinct CDR3 sequences, 15% to 20% of them present only once. The origin of this receptor is a woman aged 40-49 years with Graves' ophthalmopathy. The sequenced sample consisted of blood.

CDR3 in amino acids: CASSFRPPGGLTEAFF. The CDR3 nucleotides are TGTGCCAGCAGTTTTCGGCCCCCCGGGGGACTCACTGAAGCTTTCTTT. The chain has TRBV28 and TRBJ1-1; tentative D call: TRBD1 (5 bases). V was pared by 3 bases and J by 4 bases, with 18 bases between. CDR3 length equals 16 residues. The germline gives CDR1 MDHEN, CDR2 SYDVKM.